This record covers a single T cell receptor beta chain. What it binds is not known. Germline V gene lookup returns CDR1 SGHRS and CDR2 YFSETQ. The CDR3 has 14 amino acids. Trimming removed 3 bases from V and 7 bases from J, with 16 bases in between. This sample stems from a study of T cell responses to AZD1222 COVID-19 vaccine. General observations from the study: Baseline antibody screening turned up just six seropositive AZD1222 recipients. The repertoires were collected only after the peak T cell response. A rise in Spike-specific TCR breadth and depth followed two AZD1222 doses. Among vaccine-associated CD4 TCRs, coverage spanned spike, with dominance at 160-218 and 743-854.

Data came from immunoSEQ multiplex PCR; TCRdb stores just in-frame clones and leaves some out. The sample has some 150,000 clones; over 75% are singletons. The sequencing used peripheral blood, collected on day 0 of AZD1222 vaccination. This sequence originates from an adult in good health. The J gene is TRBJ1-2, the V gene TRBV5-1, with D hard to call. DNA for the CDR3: TGCGCCAGCAGCTATGGACCGCTCGGGGTTGGCTACACCTTC. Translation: CASSYGPLGVGYTF.